This TCR beta chain is drawn from a study of CD8 T cells in Susac syndrome. Findings of the study overall: As the study acknowledged, the number of individuals who were part of its TCR sequencing and HLA analysis was relatively small.

As for this clonotype: No antigen is known for it.

CDR1 is MNHEY and CDR2 is SMNVEV in the germline V gene (reference sequence). The CDR3 contains 14 residues. Trimming stripped 5 bases from V and 2 bases from J, with 11 bases between. TCR beta was sequenced from blood CD8+ and CD4+ T cells. Controls were healthy donors chosen to match patients in age and sex. Reverse transcription of about 0.45 to 1 ug RNA used random hexamers. It was immunoSEQ multiplex PCR that amplified TCR beta CDR3 across 54 Vbeta and 13 Jbeta. Each CDR3 protein gets one entry after TCRdb re-called the immunoSEQ multiplex PCR reads with MiXCR. The sample lists some 160,000 distinct CDR3 sequences, about 91% occurring once.

The rearrangement uses TRBV27 and TRBJ2-3; TRBD2 is a possible D gene (5 bases). The TCR originated in a human donor in good health. Sequencing used CD4+ T cells from PBMCs. In DNA, the CDR3 is TGTGCCAGCAGTCTCCGACTAATCACAGATACGCAGTATTTT. Translated: CASSLRLITDTQYF.